This TCR beta chain was recovered during a study of blood T cell repertoires in COVID-19. Study details: COVID-19 samples collected from the United States, Italy and Spain covered acute and convalescent phases. T cells, B-cell-depleted T cells, or PBMCs supplied cDNA or gDNA.

This CDR3 comprises 15 residues. With V trimmed by 8 bases and J by 6 bases, 10 bases remained unmatched. From germline, CDR1 is MRHNA and CDR2 SNTAGT. Original data processing: For nucleated cells, counts were estimated from reference gene primer amplification. The table came from immunoSEQ multiplex PCR; TCRdb's copy has only in-frame clones and leaves some out. That table furnishes V, J and clone size, whereas the DNA furnished D and trimming. The data show 150,000 or so clones, more than 75% seen once. This clone was found a few times. The chain uses TRBV6-4 and TRBJ1-2; 12 bases line up with TRBD1. Source material: peripheral blood. The receptor was isolated from a human donor with acute or convalescent COVID-19. The donor label of this sample is uncertain. The CDR3 here is CASSPGTGGGNGYTF. The CDR3, as DNA: TGTGCCAGCTCACCTGGGACAGGGGGCGGGAATGGCTACACCTTC.